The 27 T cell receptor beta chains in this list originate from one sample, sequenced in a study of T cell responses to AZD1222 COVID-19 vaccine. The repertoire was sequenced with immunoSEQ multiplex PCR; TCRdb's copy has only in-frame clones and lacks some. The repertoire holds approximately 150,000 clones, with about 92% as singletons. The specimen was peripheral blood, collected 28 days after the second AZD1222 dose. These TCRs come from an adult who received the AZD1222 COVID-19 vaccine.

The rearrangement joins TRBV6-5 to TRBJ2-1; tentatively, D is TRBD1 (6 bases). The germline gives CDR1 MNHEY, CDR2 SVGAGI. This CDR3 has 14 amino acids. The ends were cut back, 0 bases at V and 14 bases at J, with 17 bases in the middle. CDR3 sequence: CASSYSIFGRDKFF. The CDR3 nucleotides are TGTGCCAGCAGTTACTCGATCTTTGGACGGGACAAGTTCTTC.

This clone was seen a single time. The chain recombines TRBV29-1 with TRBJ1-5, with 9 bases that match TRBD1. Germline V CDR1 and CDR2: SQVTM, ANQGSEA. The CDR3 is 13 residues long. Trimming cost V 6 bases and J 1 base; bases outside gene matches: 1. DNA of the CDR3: TGCAGCGTGACAGGGGGGAGCAATCAGCCCCAGCATTTT. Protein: CSVTGGSNQPQHF. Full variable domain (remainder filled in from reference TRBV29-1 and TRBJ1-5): SAVISQKPSRDICQRGTSLTIQCQVDSQVTMMFWYRQQPGQSLTLIATANQGSEATYESGFVIDKFPISRPNLTFSTLTVSNMSPEDSSIYLCSVTGGSNQPQHFGDGTRLSIL.

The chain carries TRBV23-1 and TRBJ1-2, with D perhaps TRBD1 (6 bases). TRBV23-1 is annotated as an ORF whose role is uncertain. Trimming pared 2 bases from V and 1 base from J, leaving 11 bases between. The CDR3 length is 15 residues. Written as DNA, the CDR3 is TGCGCCAGCAGTCAACCACCGGACAGTAACTATGGCTACACCTTC. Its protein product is CASSQPPDSNYGYTF.

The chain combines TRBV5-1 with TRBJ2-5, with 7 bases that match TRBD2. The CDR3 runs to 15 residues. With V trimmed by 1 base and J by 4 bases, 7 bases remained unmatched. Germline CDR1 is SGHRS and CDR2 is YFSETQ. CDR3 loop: CASSLRSGPGETQYF. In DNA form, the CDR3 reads TGCGCCAGCAGCTTGCGTAGCGGGCCGGGAGAGACCCAGTACTTC.

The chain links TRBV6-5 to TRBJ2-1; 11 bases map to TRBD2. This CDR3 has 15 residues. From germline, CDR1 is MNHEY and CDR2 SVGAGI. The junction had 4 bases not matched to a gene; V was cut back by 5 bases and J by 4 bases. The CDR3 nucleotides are TGTGCCAGCAGTACCACTAGCGGGGGTTACAATGAGCAGTTCTTC. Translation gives CASSTTSGGYNEQFF.

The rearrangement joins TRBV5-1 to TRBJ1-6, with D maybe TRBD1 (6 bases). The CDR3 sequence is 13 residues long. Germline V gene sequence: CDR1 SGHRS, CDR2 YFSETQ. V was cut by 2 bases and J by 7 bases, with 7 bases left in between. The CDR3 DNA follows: TGCGCCAGCAGCTTAGACAGGAATTCACCCCTCCACTTT. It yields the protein CASSLDRNSPLHF.

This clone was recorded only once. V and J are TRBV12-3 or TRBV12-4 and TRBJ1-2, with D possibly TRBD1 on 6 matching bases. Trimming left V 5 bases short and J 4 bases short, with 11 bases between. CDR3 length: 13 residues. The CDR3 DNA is TGTGCCAGCAGTCTCAGGGGTGGCTATGGCTACACCTTC. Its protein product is CASSLRGGYGYTF.

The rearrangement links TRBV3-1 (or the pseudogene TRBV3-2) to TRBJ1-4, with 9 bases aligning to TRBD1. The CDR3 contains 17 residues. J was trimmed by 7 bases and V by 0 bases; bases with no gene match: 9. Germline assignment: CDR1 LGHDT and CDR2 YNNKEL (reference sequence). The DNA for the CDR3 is TGTGCCAGCAGCCAAGATACGGGACAGGGATTGGGTGAAAAACTGTTTTTT. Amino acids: CASSQDTGQGLGEKLFF.

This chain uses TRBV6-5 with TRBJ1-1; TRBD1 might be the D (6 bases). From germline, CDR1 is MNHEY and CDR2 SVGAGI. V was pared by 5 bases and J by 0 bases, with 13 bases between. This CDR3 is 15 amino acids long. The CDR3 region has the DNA TGTGCCAGCAGTACAGGGAGGTCGTTGAACACTGAAGCTTTCTTT. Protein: CASSTGRSLNTEAFF.

CDR3 sequence reads: CASSYDRVTEAFF. The CDR3 coding sequence is TGTGCCAGCAGTTACGACAGGGTCACTGAAGCTTTCTTT. The chain combines TRBV6-5 with TRBJ1-1, with TRBD1 matching 7 bases. The CDR3 runs 13 residues. The V and J ends lost 2 bases and 4 bases, in that order; junction bases with no gene match: 1. Germline V lookup: CDR1 MNHEY, CDR2 SVGAGI.

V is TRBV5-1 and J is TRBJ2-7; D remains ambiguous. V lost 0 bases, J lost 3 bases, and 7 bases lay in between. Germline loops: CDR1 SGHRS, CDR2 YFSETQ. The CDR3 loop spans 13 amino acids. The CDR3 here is CASSLGVHYEQYF. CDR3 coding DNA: TGCGCCAGCAGCTTGGGGGTCCACTACGAGCAGTACTTC.

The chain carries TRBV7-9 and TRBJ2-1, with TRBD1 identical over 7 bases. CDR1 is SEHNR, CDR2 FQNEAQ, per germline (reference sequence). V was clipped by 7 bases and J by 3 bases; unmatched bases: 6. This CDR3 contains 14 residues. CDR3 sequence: CASTKGTDYNEQFF. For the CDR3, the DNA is TGTGCCAGCACTAAAGGGACAGACTACAATGAGCAGTTCTTC.

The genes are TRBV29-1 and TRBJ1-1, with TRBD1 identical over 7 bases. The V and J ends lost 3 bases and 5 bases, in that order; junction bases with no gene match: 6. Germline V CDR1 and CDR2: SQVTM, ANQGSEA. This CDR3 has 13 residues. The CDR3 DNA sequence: TGCAGCGTTGATAGGGGGCGCGGAACTGAAGCTTTCTTT. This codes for CSVDRGRGTEAFF.

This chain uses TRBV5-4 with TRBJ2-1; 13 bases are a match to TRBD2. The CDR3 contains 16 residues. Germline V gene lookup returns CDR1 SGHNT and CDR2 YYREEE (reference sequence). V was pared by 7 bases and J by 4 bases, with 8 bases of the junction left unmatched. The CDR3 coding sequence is TGTGCCAGCGGAATCACTAGCGGGGGGGATTACAATGAGCAGTTCTTC. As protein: CASGITSGGDYNEQFF.

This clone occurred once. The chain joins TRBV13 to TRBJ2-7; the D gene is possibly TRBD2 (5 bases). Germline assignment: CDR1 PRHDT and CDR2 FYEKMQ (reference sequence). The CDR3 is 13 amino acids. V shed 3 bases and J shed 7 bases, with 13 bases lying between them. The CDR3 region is CASSLRASWEQYF. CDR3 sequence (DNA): TGTGCCAGCAGCTTGAGGGCTTCCTGGGAGCAGTACTTC.

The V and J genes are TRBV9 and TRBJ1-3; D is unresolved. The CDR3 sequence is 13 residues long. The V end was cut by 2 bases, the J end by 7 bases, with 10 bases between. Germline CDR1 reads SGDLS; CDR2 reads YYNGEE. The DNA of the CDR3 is TGTGCCAGCAGCGTTAACTCGGGGAACACCATATATTTT. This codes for CASSVNSGNTIYF.

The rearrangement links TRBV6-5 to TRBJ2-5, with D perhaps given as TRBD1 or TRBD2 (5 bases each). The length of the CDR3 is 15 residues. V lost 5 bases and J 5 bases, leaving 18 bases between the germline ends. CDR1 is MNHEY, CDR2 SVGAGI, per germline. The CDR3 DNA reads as TGTGCCAGCAGTAGGGACCCCGTAGAGTCGGAGACCCAGTACTTC. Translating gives CASSRDPVESETQYF.

The CDR3 coding sequence is TGTGCCTGGAGTGAAGCGGGACAGGGAACTGGCTACACCTTC. Amino acid sequence: CAWSEAGQGTGYTF. This chain uses TRBV30 with TRBJ1-2; 9 bases are a match to TRBD1. The V segment lost 1 base and the J segment 7 bases; nucleotides outside the gene matches: 7. Germline CDR1 reads GTSNPN; CDR2 reads SVGIG (reference sequence). CDR3 length equals 14 residues.

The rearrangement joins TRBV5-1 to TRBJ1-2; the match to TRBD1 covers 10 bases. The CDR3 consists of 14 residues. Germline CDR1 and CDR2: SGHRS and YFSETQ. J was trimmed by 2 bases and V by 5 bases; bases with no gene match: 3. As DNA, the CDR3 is TGCGCCAGCAGGGGGACAGGGGTAAACTATGGCTACACCTTC. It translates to CASRGTGVNYGYTF.

The CDR3 sequence: CASSQVAGAQETQYF. The CDR3 coding sequence is TGCGCCAGCAGCCAAGTAGCGGGGGCCCAAGAGACCCAGTACTTC. This rearrangement joins TRBV4-1 to TRBJ2-5, with TRBD2 matching 9 bases. This CDR3 region has 15 residues. V lost 1 base to trimming and J lost 1 base; unmatched junction nucleotides: 1. CDR1 is MGHRA and CDR2 is YSYEKL in the germline V gene.

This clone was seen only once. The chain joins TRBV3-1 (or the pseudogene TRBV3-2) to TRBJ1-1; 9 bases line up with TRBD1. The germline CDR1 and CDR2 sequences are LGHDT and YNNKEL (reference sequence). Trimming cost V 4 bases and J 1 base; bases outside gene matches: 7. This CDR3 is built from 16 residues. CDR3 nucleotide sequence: TGTGCCAGCAGCCTTAACAGGGGGCGGGAGAACACTGAAGCTTTCTTT. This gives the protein CASSLNRGRENTEAFF.

CDR3 DNA: TGTGCCAGTAGTATCGGGGCGGGGGGGCTCCATGAGCAGTTCTTC. This translates into CASSIGAGGLHEQFF. The rearrangement links TRBV19 to TRBJ2-1, with 9 nucleotides matching TRBD2. Germline values: CDR1 LNHDA, CDR2 SQIVND (reference sequence). The CDR3 extends over 15 amino acids. The trim removed 3 bases at V and 8 bases at J, leaving 8 bases unmatched.

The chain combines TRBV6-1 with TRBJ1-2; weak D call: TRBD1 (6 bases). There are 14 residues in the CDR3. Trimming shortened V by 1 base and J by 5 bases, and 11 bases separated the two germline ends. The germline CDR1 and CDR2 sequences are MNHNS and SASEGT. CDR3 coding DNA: TGTGCCAGCAGTGAAGGGACAGAAGCTTATGGCTACACCTTC. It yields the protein CASSEGTEAYGYTF.

CDR3 amino acids: CASGGLAGAYNEQFF. Here the CDR3 DNA reads TGTGCCAGCGGGGGACTAGCGGGGGCCTACAATGAGCAGTTCTTC. The V gene is TRBV2, the J gene TRBJ2-1, with TRBD2 identical over 14 bases. CDR1 is SNHLY and CDR2 is FYNNEI in the germline V gene. The CDR3 contains 15 residues. Trimming removed 8 bases from V and 2 bases from J; junction bases left unmatched: 2.

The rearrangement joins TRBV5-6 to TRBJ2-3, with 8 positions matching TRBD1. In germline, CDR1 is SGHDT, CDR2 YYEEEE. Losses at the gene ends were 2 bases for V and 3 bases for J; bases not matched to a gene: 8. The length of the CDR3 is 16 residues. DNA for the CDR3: TGTGCCAGCAGCTTACGCCGGGACAGGTTTACAGATACGCAGTATTTT. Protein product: CASSLRRDRFTDTQYF.

CDR3 bases: TGTGCCTGGAGTGTGCGGGCTGGAAACACCATATATTTT. It encodes CAWSVRAGNTIYF. The chain carries TRBV30 and TRBJ1-3; D remains unclear. There are 13 residues in the CDR3. V gave up 0 bases and J gave up 2 bases, with 5 bases separating them. Germline lookup yields CDR1 GTSNPN and CDR2 SVGIG (reference sequence). The variable domain in full, completed from reference TRBV30 and TRBJ1-3, reads SQTIHQWPATLVQPVGSPLSLECTVEGTSNPNLYWYRQAAGRGLQLLFYSVGIGQISSEVPQNLSASRPQDRQFILSSKKLLLSDSGFYLCAWSVRAGNTIYFGEGSWLTVV.

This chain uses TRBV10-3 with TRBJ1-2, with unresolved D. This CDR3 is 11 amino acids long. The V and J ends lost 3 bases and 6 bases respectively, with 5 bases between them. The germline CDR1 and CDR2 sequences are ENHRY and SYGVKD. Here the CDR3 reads CAISDADGYTF. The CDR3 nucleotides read TGTGCCATCAGTGATGCTGATGGCTACACCTTC.